This T cell receptor (beta chain) was recovered during a study of cytomegalovirus exposure and HLA in healthy donors. Study-wide context: Earlier, 180 million or so T cells were analyzed, and 117 million unique TCR beta sequences were found among them.

PCR used 60 Vbeta primers and 13 Jbeta primers. Sequencing was performed with immunoSEQ multiplex PCR; in TCRdb, only in-frame clones are kept and a portion is missing. Among under 300,000 clones listed, about 90% were seen once. V gave up 8 bases and J gave up 11 bases, with 15 bases separating them. The V gene's germline CDR1 is SNHLY and CDR2 FYNNEI. The CDR3 runs to 11 residues. The sequencing sample was made of PBMCs. The TCR was taken from a girl aged 2-10 years in good health and CMV-seronegative. The chain links TRBV2 to TRBJ2-5; TRBD2 might be the D (5 bases). The CDR3 spells CASVWSWEQYF. In DNA, the CDR3 is TGTGCCAGCGTGTGGTCTTGGGAGCAGTACTTC.